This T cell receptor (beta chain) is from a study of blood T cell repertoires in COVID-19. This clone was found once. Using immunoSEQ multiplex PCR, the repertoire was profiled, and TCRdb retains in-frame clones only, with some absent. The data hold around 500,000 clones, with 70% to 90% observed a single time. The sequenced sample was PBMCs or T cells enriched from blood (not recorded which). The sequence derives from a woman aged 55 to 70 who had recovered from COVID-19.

The chain's CDR3 is CASSVPLGASTDTQYF. The DNA for the CDR3 is TGTGCCAGCAGCGTGCCCCTGGGGGCGAGCACAGATACGCAGTATTTT. The chain joins TRBV9 to TRBJ2-3; the D gene is possibly TRBD1 (6 bases). Looked up from germline, CDR1 is SGDLS and CDR2 is YYNGEE. V was trimmed by 2 bases and J by 0 bases, leaving 13 bases between them. This CDR3 has 16 amino acids.